Below are 23 T cell receptor beta chains sequenced from a single sample in a study of radiation and T cells in renal cell carcinoma. Time point specified: baseline pretreatment blood. The treatment denotes: 15 Gy SBRT to primary tumor, nephrectomy 4 weeks later. The protocol was immunoSEQ multiplex PCR, while the TCRdb copy is restricted to in-frame clones and leaves out a portion. The table includes about 88,000 clones, 70% to 90% detected once. The source material was blood, sampled from a patient whose treatment included radiotherapy and nephrectomy. These receptors originate from a man aged 50 or older with renal cell carcinoma.

In its sample, this clone was seen a few times. V gene TRBV7-2 combines with J gene TRBJ2-1, with 7 bases that match TRBD2. The junction had 6 bases not matched to a gene; V was cut back by 5 bases and J by 5 bases. The CDR3 runs 14 residues. Per the germline V gene, CDR1 is SGHTA and CDR2 is FQGNSA. The CDR3: CASSNILANNEQFF. Here the CDR3 DNA reads TGTGCCAGCAGCAATATACTAGCGAACAATGAGCAGTTCTTC.

This rearrangement joins TRBV5-4 to TRBJ2-7, with 7 bases identical to TRBD1. Germline lookup yields CDR1 SGHNT and CDR2 YYREEE (reference sequence). This CDR3 comprises 14 residues. With V trimmed by 3 bases and J by 5 bases, 8 bases remained unmatched. The CDR3 DNA sequence: TGTGCCAGCAGCTCTAGACAGGGCGGCGACGAGCAGTACTTC. This gives the protein CASSSRQGGDEQYF. Combining the CDR3 with reference TRBV5-4 and TRBJ2-7 gives the whole variable domain ETGVTQSPTHLIKTRGQQVTLRCSSQSGHNTVSWYQQALGQGPQFIFQYYREEENGRGNFPPRFSGLQFPNYSSELNVNALELDDSALYLCASSSRQGGDEQYFGPGTRLTVT.

The gene calls are TRBV28 and TRBJ1-2; maybe TRBD1 (5 bases). Germline V gives CDR1 MDHEN, CDR2 SYDVKM. This CDR3 region has 15 residues. The V and J ends lost 5 bases and 5 bases respectively, with 18 bases between them. CDR3 sequence: CASSLSSGTDYGYTF. CDR3 in DNA: TGTGCCAGCAGTCTTTCCTCCGGGACGGATTATGGCTACACCTTC.

The chain is built from TRBV5-5 and TRBJ1-1; D remains ambiguous. There are 12 residues in the CDR3. Germline V CDR1 and CDR2: SGHKS, YYEKEE (reference sequence). With 0 bases removed from V and 11 bases from J, the gap between germline ends came to 11 bases. The CDR3 region is CASSLAAESAFF. CDR3 nucleotide sequence: TGTGCCAGCAGCTTGGCGGCAGAATCGGCTTTCTTT. The full variable domain, rest sourced from reference TRBV5-5 and TRBJ1-1, is DAGVTQSPTHLIKTRGQQVTLRCSPISGHKSVSWYQQVLGQGPQFIFQYYEKEERGRGNFPDRFSARQFPNYSSELNVNALLLGDSALYLCASSLAAESAFFGQGTRLTVV.

J is TRBJ2-3 and V is TRBV7-2, with unresolved D. From germline, CDR1 is SGHTA and CDR2 FQGNSA. This CDR3 spans 14 amino acids. Trimming took 5 bases from V and 1 from J, leaving 10 bases between them. The CDR3 sequence: CASSPQKRTDTQYF. The CDR3 bases are TGTGCCAGCAGCCCCCAGAAGCGCACAGATACGCAGTATTTT.

This chain uses TRBV6-6 with TRBJ2-7; tentatively, D is TRBD1 (5 bases). The germline V and J ends were trimmed by 6 bases and 0 bases, with 12 bases remaining between them. CDR3 length: 14 residues. Looked up from germline, CDR1 is MNHNY and CDR2 is SVGAGI (reference sequence). As DNA, the CDR3 is TGTGCCAGCAGAAATACAGGTGACTCCTACGAGCAGTACTTC. Translated, it gives CASRNTGDSYEQYF.

This clone was detected a few times. The rearrangement links TRBV5-1 to TRBJ2-1; D is possibly TRBD2 (5 bases). The germline V and J ends were trimmed by 3 bases and 6 bases, with 22 bases remaining between them. CDR1 SGHRS and CDR2 YFSETQ come from the germline V gene. This CDR3 region has 17 residues. This CDR3 is CASSSPVGKLGSNEQFF. Here the CDR3 DNA reads TGCGCCAGCAGCTCGCCCGTAGGGAAACTAGGTTCCAATGAGCAGTTCTTC.

This rearrangement joins TRBV18 to TRBJ2-7; perhaps TRBD1 as D (6 bases). The V and J ends lost 5 bases and 3 bases respectively, with 14 bases between them. CDR3 length: 14 amino acids. CDR1 and CDR2 (germline): KGHSH, LQKENI. This CDR3 reads CASSTDRTYYEQYF. The CDR3 bases are TGTGCCAGCTCAACTGACAGGACCTACTACGAGCAGTACTTC.

The chain uses TRBV9 and TRBJ2-3; D uncertain. The germline CDR1 and CDR2 sequences are SGDLS and YYNGEE. V lost 4 bases and J lost 1, with 13 bases in between. The CDR3 contains 15 residues. CDR3 amino acids: CASSLRPGGTDTQYF. CDR3 DNA sequence: TGTGCCAGCAGCCTCAGACCCGGTGGCACAGATACGCAGTATTTT.

CDR3 in amino acids: CASSFGRGNTIYF. The CDR3 DNA sequence: TGTGCCAGCAGCTTCGGAAGAGGAAACACCATATATTTT. The V call is TRBV11-3, the J call TRBJ1-3, with D hard to call. Germline CDR1 and CDR2: SGHNT and YENEEA. CDR3 length: 13 residues. The V gene lost 3 bases and the J gene lost 4 bases, with 7 bases spanning the gap.

Comments on this clone: The junction departs from the called germline gene at one end, perhaps through a read error. The CDR3 nucleotides are TGTGCTAGCAGCGCGGGGACAATAGCAGATACGCAGTATTTT. Translated, it gives CASSAGTIADTQYF. The genes are TRBV7-7 and TRBJ2-3; D might be TRBD1 or TRBD2, each matching 6 bases. The CDR3 is 14 residues long. Germline V gives CDR1 SSHAT, CDR2 FNYEAQ (reference sequence).

The chain carries TRBV6-5 and TRBJ2-7; D possibly corresponds to TRBD2 (5 bases). V was cut by 6 bases and J by 0 bases, with 12 bases left in between. The CDR3 is made up of 14 amino acids. Germline lookup yields CDR1 MNHEY and CDR2 SVGAGI. The DNA of the CDR3 is TGTGCCAGCAGCACCACGGGGAGCTCCTACGAGCAGTACTTC. Its protein is CASSTTGSSYEQYF.

As DNA, the CDR3 is TGTGCCTGGATACAAGGATCTGGAAACACCATATATTTT. This translates into CAWIQGSGNTIYF. The chain recombines TRBV30 with TRBJ1-3, with unresolved D. The CDR3 has 13 amino acids. From germline, CDR1 is GTSNPN and CDR2 SVGIG (reference sequence). V lost 4 bases to trimming and J lost 1 base, with 8 bases between them.

The chain uses TRBV6-5 and TRBJ1-2; 7 bases line up with TRBD1. The V and J ends lost 6 bases and 3 bases, in that order; junction bases with no gene match: 7. The length of the CDR3 is 14 residues. The germline CDR1 and CDR2 sequences are MNHEY and SVGAGI. CDR3 region: CASRKTGSDYGYTF. CDR3 nucleotides: TGTGCCAGCAGAAAGACAGGGTCAGACTATGGCTACACCTTC.

The CDR3 bases are TGTGCCACCGACCGGACAGGGAGCAATCAGCCCCAGCATTTT. This sequence encodes CATDRTGSNQPQHF. V and J are TRBV5-8 and TRBJ1-5; 8 bases align to TRBD1. The CDR3 is made up of 14 amino acids. Per germline, CDR1 SGHTS and CDR2 YDEGEE. V shed 9 bases, J shed 1 base, and the junction held 6 bases outside the gene matches.

On this clone: At one end the junction does not follow the germline gene, possibly because of a read error. The V call is TRBV25-1, the J call TRBJ2-7, with 7 positions matching TRBD2. Germline-derived CDR1 and CDR2 are MGHDK and SYGVNS. CDR3 size: 15 residues. CDR3 amino acids: CASSEFGSGNYEQYF. Written as DNA, the CDR3 is TGTGCCAGCAGCGAATTTGGGAGCGGGAACTACGAGCAGTACTTC.

The chain couples TRBV4-3 to TRBJ1-2; D gene ambiguous. Germline loops: CDR1 LGHNA, CDR2 YSLEER. V was trimmed by 5 bases and J by 4 bases, leaving 11 bases between them. The CDR3 has 13 residues. The CDR3 region has the DNA TGCGCCAGCAGCTACACCGGAACCTATGGCTACACCTTC. It yields the protein CASSYTGTYGYTF.

The rearrangement links TRBV28 to TRBJ1-2; possibly TRBD1 for D (6 bases). The V gene lost 4 bases and the J gene lost 7 bases, with 19 bases spanning the gap. Per germline, CDR1 MDHEN and CDR2 SYDVKM. The CDR3 loop spans 15 amino acids. As DNA, the CDR3 is TGTGCCAGCAGTTCCCCACAGGGCGTTCTCGGTGGCTACACCTTC. This translates into CASSSPQGVLGGYTF.

This clone showed up just a few times. This sequence joins TRBV27 and TRBJ1-2, with TRBD1 as a possible D gene (6 bases). The germline V gene has CDR1 MNHEY and CDR2 SMNVEV (reference sequence). The ends were cut back, 0 bases at V and 4 bases at J, with 9 bases in the middle. This CDR3 has 14 residues. The CDR3 reads CASSLSGGSYGYTF. The CDR3 DNA sequence: TGTGCCAGCAGTTTATCAGGGGGGAGCTATGGCTACACCTTC.

This clone showed up just once. The chain carries TRBV9 and TRBJ1-2; 8 bases agree with TRBD1. The CDR3 sequence is 14 residues long. V shed 2 bases and J 7 bases; nucleotides not matched to a gene: 7. Germline loops: CDR1 SGDLS, CDR2 YYNGEE. Written as DNA, the CDR3 is TGTGCCAGCAGCGTCCGGGACAGGTTTTTTGGCTACACCTTC. As protein: CASSVRDRFFGYTF. The whole variable domain, filled in from reference TRBV9 and TRBJ1-2, reads DSGVTQTPKHLITATGQRVTLRCSPRSGDLSVYWYQQSLDQGLQFLIQYYNGEERAKGNILERFSAQQFPDLHSELNLSSLELGDSALYFCASSVRDRFFGYTFGSGTRLTVV.

The rearrangement links TRBV25-1 to TRBJ1-2, with 9 bases that match TRBD1. The germline V gene has CDR1 MGHDK and CDR2 SYGVNS. Losses at the gene ends were 5 bases for V and 4 bases for J; bases not matched to a gene: 14. This CDR3 is built from 17 residues. CDR3 amino acids: CASSTTGTGTPLYGYTF. CDR3 DNA: TGTGCCAGCAGTACAACCGGGACAGGGACCCCCCTCTATGGCTACACCTTC.

The chain links TRBV19 to TRBJ2-5; tentatively, D is TRBD2 (5 bases). Trimming stripped 6 bases from V and 1 base from J, with 15 bases between. The CDR3 spans 15 residues. Germline CDR1 and CDR2: LNHDA and SQIVND (reference sequence). CDR3 residues: CASRPASAGQETQYF. The CDR3 DNA sequence: TGTGCCAGTAGACCAGCTAGTGCGGGCCAAGAGACCCAGTACTTC.

This rearrangement joins TRBV5-4 to TRBJ2-5, with D tentatively TRBD2 (7 bases). CDR1 is SGHNT, CDR2 YYREEE, per germline (reference sequence). V was shortened by 7 bases and J by 5 bases, with 15 bases between the two germline ends. This CDR3 region has 13 residues. DNA for the CDR3: TGTGCCAGCGGGAAGAAGGGGGGGGAGACCCAGTACTTC. Protein product: CASGKKGGETQYF.